This TCR beta chain was found in a study of blood T cell repertoires in COVID-19. Repertoires were generated with immunoSEQ multiplex PCR, while TCRdb's copy carries only in-frame clones and drops some. This table has about 250,000 clones, 65% to 85% appearing once. The CDR3 covers 14 residues. Germline loops: CDR1 LNHNV, CDR2 YYDKDF (reference sequence). V lost 0 bases and J 1 base, leaving 3 bases between the germline ends. There are a few counts of this clone. The sequence was obtained from a man between 45 and 60 years old who had recovered from COVID-19. Sequenced material: PBMCs or T cells enriched from blood (not recorded which). The chain couples TRBV15 to TRBJ2-2; no firm D call. CDR3 in DNA: TGTGCCACCAGCAGAGACAGGAACACCGGGGAGCTGTTTTTT. Amino acids: CATSRDRNTGELFF.